These 2 T cell receptor beta chains were sequenced from one sample in a study of cytomegalovirus exposure and HLA in healthy donors (dated by TCRdb to the late 2010s). Library creation used the immunoSEQ multiplex PCR assay. A mixture of 60 forward primers for TCR Vbeta segments and 13 reverse primers for TCR Jbeta segments was used in the multiplex PCR. In TCRdb, the immuneACCESS table is reduced to in-frame sequences with V and J assigned. These tables do not hold every clone; where another copy was compared, an unresolved V gene accounts for under half, and the others remain unexplained. This sample comprises some 180,000 clones, roughly 87% of them detected only once. 1.5% to 1.9% of the sample is held by the ten biggest clonotypes. The material sequenced was PBMCs. Receptor source: a man aged 40-50 years in good health and CMV-seronegative.

This clone has more than one count but fewer than ten. The rearrangement links TRBV6-6 to TRBJ2-1; TRBD2 might be the D (6 bases). Between the trimmed V and J ends, which lost 7 bases and 5 bases, there was a span of 18 bases. Per germline, CDR1 MNHNY and CDR2 SVGAGI (reference sequence). This CDR3 region has 15 residues. CDR3 sequence: CASTPLGLSDNEQFF. The CDR3 DNA follows: TGTGCCAGCACCCCACTGGGACTTAGTGACAATGAGCAGTTCTTC.

The gene calls are TRBV4-3 and TRBJ2-7, with TRBD2 identical over 10 bases. Germline values: CDR1 LGHNA, CDR2 YSLEER. CDR3 size: 16 residues. The trim removed 0 bases at V and 4 bases at J, leaving 6 bases unmatched. Here the CDR3 reads CASSQDFSGGRYEQYF. The DNA of the CDR3 is TGCGCCAGCAGCCAAGACTTTAGCGGGGGGCGATACGAGCAGTACTTC.